The source of this T cell receptor (beta chain) is a study of CD8 T cells in ankylosing spondylitis. The study's findings and limits: As reported, disease-linked clones showed significant enrichment in matched ankylosing spondylitis synovial fluid. Characteristic of ankylosing spondylitis blood, it appeared, was a TCR beta motif comprising roughly 8 highly homologous variants. A subset of motif variants has previously been described in the synovial fluid and blood of reactive arthritis.

CDR1 and CDR2 from the germline V gene are SGHTA and FQGNSA. The V and J ends lost 5 bases and 5 bases respectively, with 12 bases between them. The CDR3 has 13 amino acids. TCRdb redid the calling of the 5' RACE reads with MiXCR, one entry per CDR3 protein. The sample lists hundreds of thousands of distinct CDR3 sequences; about 11% were seen once. Worth noting for this clonotype: Its antigen is not known.

The sequence came from a male donor with ankylosing spondylitis. Sequencing was done on a sample of blood, either unsorted or a sorted T cell fraction (not recorded which). V usage is TRBV7-2 and J usage is TRBJ2-5, with no clear D. The CDR3: CASSPYPRETQYF. The DNA of the CDR3 is TGTGCCAGCAGCCCCTATCCGAGGGAGACCCAGTACTTC.